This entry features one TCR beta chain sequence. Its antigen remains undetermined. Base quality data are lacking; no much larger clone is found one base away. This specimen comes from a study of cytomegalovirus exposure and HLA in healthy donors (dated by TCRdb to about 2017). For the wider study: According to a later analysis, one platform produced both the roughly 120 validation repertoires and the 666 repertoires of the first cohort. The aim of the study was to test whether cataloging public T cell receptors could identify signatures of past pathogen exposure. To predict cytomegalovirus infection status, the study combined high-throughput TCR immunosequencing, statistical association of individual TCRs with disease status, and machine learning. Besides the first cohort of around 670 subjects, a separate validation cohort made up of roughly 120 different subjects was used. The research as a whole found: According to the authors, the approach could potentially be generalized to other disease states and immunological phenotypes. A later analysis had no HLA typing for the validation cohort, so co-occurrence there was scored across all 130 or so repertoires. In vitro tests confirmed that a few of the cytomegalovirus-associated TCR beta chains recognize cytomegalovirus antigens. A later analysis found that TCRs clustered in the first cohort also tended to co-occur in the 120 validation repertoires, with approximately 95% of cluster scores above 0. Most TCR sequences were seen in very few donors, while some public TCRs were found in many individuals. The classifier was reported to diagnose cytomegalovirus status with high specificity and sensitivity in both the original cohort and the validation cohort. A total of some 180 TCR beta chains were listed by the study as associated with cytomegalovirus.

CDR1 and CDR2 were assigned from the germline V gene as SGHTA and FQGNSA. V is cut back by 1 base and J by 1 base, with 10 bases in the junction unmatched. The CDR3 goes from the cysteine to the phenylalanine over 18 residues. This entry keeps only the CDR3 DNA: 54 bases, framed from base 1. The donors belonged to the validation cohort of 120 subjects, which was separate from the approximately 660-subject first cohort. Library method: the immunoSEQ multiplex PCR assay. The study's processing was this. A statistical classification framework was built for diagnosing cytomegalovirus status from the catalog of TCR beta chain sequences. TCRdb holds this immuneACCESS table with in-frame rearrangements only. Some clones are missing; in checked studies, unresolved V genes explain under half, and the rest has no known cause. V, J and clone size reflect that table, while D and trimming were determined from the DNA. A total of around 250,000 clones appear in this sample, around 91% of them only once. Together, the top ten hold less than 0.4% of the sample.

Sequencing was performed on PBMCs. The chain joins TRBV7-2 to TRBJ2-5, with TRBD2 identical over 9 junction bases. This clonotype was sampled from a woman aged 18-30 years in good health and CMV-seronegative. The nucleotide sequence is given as TGTGCCAGCAGCTTAGATTTTTGGGCTAGCGGGGCCCAAGAGACCCAGTACTTC. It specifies CASSLDFWASGAQETQYF. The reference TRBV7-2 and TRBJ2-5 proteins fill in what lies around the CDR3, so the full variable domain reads GAGVSQSPSNKVTEKGKDVELRCDPISGHTALYWYRQSLGQGLEFLIYFQGNSAPDKSGLPSDRFSAERTGGSVSTLTIQRTQQEDSAVYLCASSLDFWASGAQETQYFGPGTRLLVL.